This T cell receptor (beta chain) originates from a study of PD-1 blockade in classical Hodgkin lymphoma. Study-level findings and limits: The study found that TCR diversity rose significantly by C4D1 in CD4+ but not CD8+ cells.

The repertoire was sequenced with immunoSEQ multiplex PCR; TCRdb's copy has only in-frame clones and lacks some. The sample lists more than 15,000 clones, around 75% occurring once. Germline V gene data show CDR1 as SGHNT and CDR2 as YYREEE (reference sequence). The V gene end was trimmed by 5 bases and the J gene end by 1 base; junction bases not matched to a gene: 2. The CDR3 is made up of 13 amino acids. Exposure to brentuximab vedotin varied, and each patient had relapsed following autologous stem cell transplantation. In regard to this clone: The antigen is unknown.

The receptor was derived from a human donor with classical Hodgkin lymphoma. The sample here was peripheral blood mononuclear cells (PBMCs), taken at baseline. The genes are TRBV5-4 and TRBJ1-2; 7 bases fit TRBD1. CDR3 loop: CASRNRGNYGYTF. The CDR3 DNA is TGTGCCAGCAGGAACAGGGGTAACTATGGCTACACCTTC. Looking up the rest from reference TRBV5-4 and TRBJ1-2 gives the full variable domain: ETGVTQSPTHLIKTRGQQVTLRCSSQSGHNTVSWYQQALGQGPQFIFQYYREEENGRGNFPPRFSGLQFPNYSSELNVNALELDDSALYLCASRNRGNYGYTFGSGTRLTVV.